This T cell receptor (beta chain) was sequenced in a study of PD-L1 blockade in urothelial cancer. At the level of the study: Between 0 and 3 chemotherapy regimens preceded treatment for each patient. Median T cell yield from blood was about 150,000. Blood analysis was done at 3 weeks (second dose) and 6 weeks after treatment began.

Assay used: immunoSEQ multiplex PCR; TCRdb lists only in-frame clones, some missing. This table has roughly 87,000 clones, about nine tenths appearing once. Germline V lookup: CDR1 MGHRA, CDR2 YSYEKL. The V gene end was trimmed by 7 bases and the J gene end by 0 bases; junction bases not matched to a gene: 7. This CDR3 contains 15 residues. Sequenced material: PBMCs, taken around atezolizumab (anti-PD-L1) treatment. The V call is TRBV4-1, the J call TRBJ2-5, with 8 bases aligning to TRBD1. This receptor was obtained from a woman between 70 and 85 years old with urothelial cancer. Here the CDR3 reads CASTFGTGYQETQYF. CDR3 DNA sequence: TGCGCCAGCACCTTTGGGACAGGCTACCAAGAGACCCAGTACTTC.